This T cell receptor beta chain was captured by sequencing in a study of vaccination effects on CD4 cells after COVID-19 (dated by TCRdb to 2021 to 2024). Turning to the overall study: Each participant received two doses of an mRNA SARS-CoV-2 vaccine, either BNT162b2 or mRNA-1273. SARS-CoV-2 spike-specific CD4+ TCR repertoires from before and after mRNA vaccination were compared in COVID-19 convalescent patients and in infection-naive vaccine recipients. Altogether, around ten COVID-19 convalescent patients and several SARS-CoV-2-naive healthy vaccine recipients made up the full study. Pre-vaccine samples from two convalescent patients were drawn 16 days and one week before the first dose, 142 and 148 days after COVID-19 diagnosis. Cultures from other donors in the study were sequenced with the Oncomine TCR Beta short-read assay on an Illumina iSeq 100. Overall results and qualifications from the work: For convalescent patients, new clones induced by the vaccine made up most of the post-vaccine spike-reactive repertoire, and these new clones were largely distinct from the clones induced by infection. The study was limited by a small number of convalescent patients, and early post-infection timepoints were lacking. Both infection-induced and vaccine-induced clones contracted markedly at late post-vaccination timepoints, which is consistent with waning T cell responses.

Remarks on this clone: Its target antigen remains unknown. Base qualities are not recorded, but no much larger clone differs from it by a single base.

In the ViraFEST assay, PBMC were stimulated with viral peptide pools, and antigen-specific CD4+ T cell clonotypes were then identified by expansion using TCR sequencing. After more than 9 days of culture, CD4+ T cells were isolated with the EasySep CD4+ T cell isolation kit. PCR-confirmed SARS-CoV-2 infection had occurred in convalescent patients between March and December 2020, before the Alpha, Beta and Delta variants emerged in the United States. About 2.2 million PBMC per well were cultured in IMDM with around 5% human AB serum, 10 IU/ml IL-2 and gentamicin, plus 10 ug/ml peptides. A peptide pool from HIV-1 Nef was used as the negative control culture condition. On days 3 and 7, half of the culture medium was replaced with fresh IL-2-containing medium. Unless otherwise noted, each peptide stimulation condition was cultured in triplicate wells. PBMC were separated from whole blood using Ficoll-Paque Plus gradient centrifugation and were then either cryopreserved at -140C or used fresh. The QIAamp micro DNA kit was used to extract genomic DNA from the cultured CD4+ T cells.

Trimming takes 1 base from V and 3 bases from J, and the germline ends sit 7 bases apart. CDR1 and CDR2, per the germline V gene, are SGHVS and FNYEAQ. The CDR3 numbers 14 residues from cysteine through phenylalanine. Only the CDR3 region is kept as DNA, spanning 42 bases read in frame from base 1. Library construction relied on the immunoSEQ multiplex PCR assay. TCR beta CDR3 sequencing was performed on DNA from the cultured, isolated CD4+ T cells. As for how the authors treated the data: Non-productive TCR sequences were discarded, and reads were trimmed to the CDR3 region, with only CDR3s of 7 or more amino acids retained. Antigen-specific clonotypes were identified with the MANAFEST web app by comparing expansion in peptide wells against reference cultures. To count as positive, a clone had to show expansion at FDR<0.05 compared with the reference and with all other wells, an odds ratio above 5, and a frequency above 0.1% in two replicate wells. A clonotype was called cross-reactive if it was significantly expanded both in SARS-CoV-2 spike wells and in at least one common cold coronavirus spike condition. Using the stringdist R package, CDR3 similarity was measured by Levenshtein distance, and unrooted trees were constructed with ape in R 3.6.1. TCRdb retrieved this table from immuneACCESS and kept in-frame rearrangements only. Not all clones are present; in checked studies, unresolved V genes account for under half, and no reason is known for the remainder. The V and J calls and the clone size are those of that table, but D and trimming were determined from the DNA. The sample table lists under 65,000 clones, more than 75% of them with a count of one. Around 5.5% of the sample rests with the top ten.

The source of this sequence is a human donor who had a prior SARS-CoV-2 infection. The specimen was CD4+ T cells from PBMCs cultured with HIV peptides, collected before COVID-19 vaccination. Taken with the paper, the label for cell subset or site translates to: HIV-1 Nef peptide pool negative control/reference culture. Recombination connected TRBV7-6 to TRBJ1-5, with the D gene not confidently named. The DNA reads TGTGCCAGCAGCTTAGGGGGAAACAATCAGCCCCAGCATTTT. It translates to CASSLGGNNQPQHF.